These 26 T cell receptor beta chains share one sample of origin, sequenced in a study of blood T cells in healthy people across ages. The use of a sample-barcoded 5' primer and a J-beta primer mix characterized a second PCR of roughly 7 to 12 cycles. TCRdb re-called the 5' RACE reads with MiXCR, one entry per CDR3 protein. The sample holds some 1,800,000 distinct CDR3 sequences, about two fifths seen once. The specimen was blood. All receptors come from a human donor in good health.

CDR3 loop: CASSHRVGEEKLFF. Here the CDR3 DNA reads TGCGCCAGCAGCCACCGTGTAGGGGAGGAAAAACTGTTTTTT. The genes are TRBV4-3 and TRBJ1-4; the D gene is possibly TRBD1 (5 bases). CDR1 is LGHNA and CDR2 is YSLEER in the germline V gene. Trimming left V 3 bases short and J 8 bases short, with 13 bases between. The CDR3 is 14 amino acids.

The table lists this clonotype with a few counts. The chain recombines TRBV20-1 with TRBJ2-7; 7 positions match TRBD1. This CDR3 contains 14 residues. With V trimmed by 0 bases and J by 3 bases, 5 bases remained unmatched. Germline assignment: CDR1 DFQATT and CDR2 SNEGSKA (reference sequence). The CDR3 region is CSARDGTAFYEQYF. DNA for the CDR3: TGCAGTGCTAGAGATGGGACAGCCTTCTACGAGCAGTACTTC.

Here the CDR3 reads CASSGNLDEQFF. The CDR3 coding sequence is TGTGCCAGCAGCGGGAATTTGGATGAGCAGTTCTTC. The J gene is TRBJ2-1, the V gene TRBV11-2, with D uncertain. V was pared by 5 bases and J by 8 bases, with 10 bases between. The CDR3 loop spans 12 amino acids. Per germline, CDR1 SGHAT and CDR2 FQNNGV.

The chain joins TRBV20-1 to TRBJ2-7; tentative D call: TRBD2 (5 bases). The CDR3 is 18 residues long. Per germline, CDR1 DFQATT and CDR2 SNEGSKA (reference sequence). Trimming removed 5 bases at V and 1 base at J, with 27 bases between. In DNA, the CDR3 is TGCAGTGCTTCTATGCCCCCGGAGGAGAGCACCTTTTCCTACGAGCAGTACTTC. It codes for CSASMPPEESTFSYEQYF.

This clonotype was picked up a small number of times. V gene TRBV7-2 combines with J gene TRBJ1-1; possible D gene TRBD1, 6 bases. Trimming pared 1 base from V and 7 bases from J, leaving 13 bases between. This CDR3 spans 14 amino acids. Germline lookup yields CDR1 SGHTA and CDR2 FQGNSA. The CDR3 is CASSLGGTLGEAFF. In DNA form, the CDR3 reads TGTGCCAGCAGCTTAGGCGGGACACTTGGTGAAGCTTTCTTT. Filled out from reference TRBV7-2 and TRBJ1-1, the complete variable domain reads GAGVSQSPSNKVTEKGKDVELRCDPISGHTALYWYRQSLGQGLEFLIYFQGNSAPDKSGLPSDRFSAERTGGSVSTLTIQRTQQEDSAVYLCASSLGGTLGEAFFGQGTRLTVV.

The chain has TRBV12-3 or TRBV12-4 and TRBJ1-4, with no clear D. There are 14 residues in the CDR3. The ends were cut back, 2 bases at V and 5 bases at J, with 9 bases in the middle. CDR3 DNA: TGTGCCAGCAGTTTAAGGAACTACAATGAAAAACTGTTTTTT. Its translation: CASSLRNYNEKLFF.

This clonotype has more than one count but fewer than ten. The J gene is TRBJ2-7, the V gene TRBV7-9; D is perhaps TRBD1 (6 bases). This CDR3 has 15 residues. Between the trimmed V and J ends, which lost 3 bases and 5 bases, there was a span of 17 bases. Germline CDR1 is SEHNR and CDR2 is FQNEAQ (reference sequence). The CDR3 DNA is TGTGCCAGCAGCTTGGTTCAGGGGATGATCCACGAGCAGTACTTC. Amino acids: CASSLVQGMIHEQYF.

This sequence joins TRBV27 and TRBJ2-7; D uncertain. Germline CDR1 is MNHEY and CDR2 is SMNVEV (reference sequence). This CDR3 spans 13 amino acids. Trimming removed 7 bases at V and 2 bases at J, with 12 bases between. Written as DNA, the CDR3 is TGTGCCAGCACCAGGTGGGGTACCTACGAGCAGTACTTC. Residues: CASTRWGTYEQYF.

This chain links TRBV7-3 with TRBJ1-5; weak D call: TRBD1 (5 bases). The CDR3 length is 15 residues. V lost 7 bases and J 4 bases, leaving 17 bases between the germline ends. Germline assignment: CDR1 SGHTA and CDR2 FQGTGA. The CDR3, as DNA: TGTGCCAGCAACCGTTCGACAGCCCTAAATCAGCCCCAGCATTTT. Its protein is CASNRSTALNQPQHF.

This clonotype occurred a few times. The chain employs TRBV29-1 and TRBJ2-7, with TRBD1 as a possible D gene (6 bases). V lost 1 base and J 0 bases, leaving 10 bases between the germline ends. The CDR3 extends over 14 amino acids. Germline-derived CDR1 and CDR2 are SQVTM and ANQGSEA. The chain's CDR3 is CSVEGTEYSYEQYF. CDR3 sequence (DNA): TGCAGCGTTGAAGGGACAGAGTACTCCTACGAGCAGTACTTC.

This clonotype was observed a handful of times. The chain is built from TRBV9 and TRBJ2-5, with D perhaps TRBD2 (7 bases). V dropped 6 bases and J dropped 4 bases, with 16 bases sitting between them. Germline assignment: CDR1 SGDLS and CDR2 YYNGEE. CDR3 length: 14 residues. CDR3 DNA sequence: TGTGCCAGCACCCCGAGAGGGGGGGGAGAGACCCAGTACTTC. It translates to CASTPRGGGETQYF.

The gene calls are TRBV20-1 and TRBJ1-5; no clear D gene. Looked up from germline, CDR1 is DFQATT and CDR2 is SNEGSKA (reference sequence). Trimming shortened V by 3 bases and J by 5 bases, and 11 bases separated the two germline ends. This CDR3 comprises 13 residues. The CDR3 nucleotides read TGCAGTGCTAGCGTTGGCCGCCATCAGCCCCAGCATTTT. This encodes CSASVGRHQPQHF.

Of note for this clonotype: Compared with germline, one end of the junction differs, possibly owing to a read error. The V call is TRBV6-2 or TRBV6-3, the J call TRBJ1-1; D gene ambiguous. Germline CDR1 MNHEY, CDR2 SVGEGT. The CDR3 loop spans 13 amino acids. As DNA, the CDR3 is TGTACCAGCAGTCAGGACGGGCCTCTTCGAGCTTTCTTT. It is translated as CTSSQDGPLRAFF.

This clonotype was seen ten or more times. The chain employs TRBV29-1 and TRBJ2-2; D is ambiguous. The V and J ends lost 4 bases and 1 base respectively, with 4 bases between them. Germline V gives CDR1 SQVTM, CDR2 ANQGSEA. The CDR3 contains 12 residues. Written as DNA, the CDR3 is TGCAGCGTTGGACAGAACACCGGGGAGCTGTTTTTT. This translates into CSVGQNTGELFF.

This clonotype was recorded many times. The V gene is TRBV12-3 or TRBV12-4, the J gene TRBJ2-5; weak D call: TRBD1 (6 bases). V lost 4 bases and J 5 bases, leaving 14 bases between the germline ends. This CDR3 spans 14 amino acids. CDR3 sequence (DNA): TGTGCCAGCAGTTCCCAGGGGTTTCGTGAGACCCAGTACTTC. This codes for CASSSQGFRETQYF.

As concerns this clonotype: A junction boundary mismatches the germline segment, possibly from a read error. The chain recombines TRBV7-2 with TRBJ2-1, with TRBD1 matching 8 bases. Germline values: CDR1 SGHTA, CDR2 FQGNSA. This CDR3 spans 14 amino acids. CDR3 nucleotides: TGTGCCTGCAGCCCTGGACAGGGTTACAATGAGCAGTTCTTC. This gives the protein CACSPGQGYNEQFF.

This clonotype was seen more than once but under ten times. The chain carries TRBV6-1 and TRBJ2-1; D gene unclear. The CDR3 has 12 amino acids. Germline assignment: CDR1 MNHNS and CDR2 SASEGT. Trimming shortened V by 10 bases and J by 10 bases, and 17 bases separated the two germline ends. The CDR3 sequence is CATASTVGEQFF. DNA for the CDR3: TGTGCCACCGCGAGTACGGTTGGAGAGCAGTTCTTC.

As regards this clonotype: Germline is not matched at one junction end, which may reflect a read error. The chain combines TRBV10-3 with TRBJ2-3; D might be TRBD1 (6 bases). This CDR3 has 16 residues. Per germline, CDR1 ENHRY and CDR2 SYGVKD. CDR3 residues: CAISEGVGLATDAQYF. As DNA, the CDR3 is TGTGCCATCAGCGAGGGGGTAGGGTTGGCCACAGATGCGCAGTATTTT.

The chain recombines TRBV6-6 with TRBJ2-7; 7 bases match TRBD1. Trimming took 6 bases from V and 2 from J; bases not matched to a gene: 10. The CDR3 spans 15 residues. The germline V gene has CDR1 MNHNY and CDR2 SVGAGI (reference sequence). CDR3 nucleotide sequence: TGTGCCAGCAGCCGACAGGGTCCATCGCCCTACGAGCAGTACTTC. It is translated as CASSRQGPSPYEQYF.

There are a few counts of this clonotype. The chain couples TRBV7-9 to TRBJ1-5; the D gene is possibly TRBD1 (6 bases). Germline assignment: CDR1 SEHNR and CDR2 FQNEAQ (reference sequence). The CDR3 is 14 residues long. V gave up 5 bases and J gave up 3 bases, with 11 bases separating them. The CDR3 reads CASSRSGVNQPQHF. The CDR3 nucleotides read TGTGCCAGCAGCAGATCAGGGGTCAATCAGCCCCAGCATTTT.

A remark on this clonotype: Its ends do not fully match the called genes, so a read error is possible. The genes are TRBV4-2 and TRBJ2-5; 9 bases fit TRBD2. The germline V gene has CDR1 LGHNA and CDR2 YNFKEQ. The CDR3 covers 15 residues. CDR3 in amino acids: CAGSQETSGRKTQYF. The CDR3 nucleotides read TGTGCCGGCAGCCAAGAGACTAGCGGACGGAAGACCCAGTACTTC.

This clonotype was detected only a few times. The gene calls are TRBV24-1 and TRBJ2-3, with D possibly matching TRBD1 (5 bases). The germline V and J ends were trimmed by 2 bases and 3 bases, with 5 bases remaining between them. From germline, CDR1 is KGHDR and CDR2 SFDVKD. The CDR3 sequence is 13 residues long. CDR3 amino acids: CATSDYRTDTQYF. The DNA for the CDR3 is TGTGCCACCAGTGATTACAGGACAGATACGCAGTATTTT.

The chain is built from TRBV11-2 and TRBJ2-3; no reliable D call. The CDR3 spans 14 residues. With 1 base removed from V and 6 bases from J, the gap between germline ends came to 11 bases. Germline CDR1 reads SGHAT; CDR2 reads FQNNGV. In nucleotides, the CDR3 is TGTGCCAGCAGCTTAGTGTCGGGCGAGGATACGCAGTATTTT. It translates to CASSLVSGEDTQYF.

This clonotype was detected only a few times. This rearrangement joins TRBV12-5 to TRBJ2-1, with 8 nucleotides matching TRBD1. With V trimmed by 6 bases and J by 9 bases, 4 bases remained unmatched. Per germline, CDR1 LGHNT and CDR2 FRNRAP. This CDR3 comprises 12 residues. The CDR3 DNA follows: TGTGCTAGTGGCCCCACAGGGGGTGAGCAGTTCTTC. Amino acids: CASGPTGGEQFF.

The chain recombines TRBV21-1 with TRBJ1-1; the D call TRBD1 from the table was never checked on the DNA. TRBV21-1 is shown as a pseudogene. CDR3 size: 13 residues. DNA of the CDR3: TGTGCCACCAGCAGGCCCGGGACGAATCAAGCTTTCTTT. Encoded protein: CATSRPGTNQAFF.

The rearrangement links TRBV7-2 to TRBJ2-4; D perhaps matches TRBD2 (7 bases). The CDR3 is made up of 19 amino acids. Germline lookup yields CDR1 SGHTA and CDR2 FQGNSA. Trimming took off 5 bases at V and 0 bases at J, with 23 bases between the two ends. In nucleotides, the CDR3 is TGTGCCAGCAGCCCGGGGGCGGGGGCCCCGAGAATAGCCAAAAACATTCAGTACTTC. Encoded protein: CASSPGAGAPRIAKNIQYF.